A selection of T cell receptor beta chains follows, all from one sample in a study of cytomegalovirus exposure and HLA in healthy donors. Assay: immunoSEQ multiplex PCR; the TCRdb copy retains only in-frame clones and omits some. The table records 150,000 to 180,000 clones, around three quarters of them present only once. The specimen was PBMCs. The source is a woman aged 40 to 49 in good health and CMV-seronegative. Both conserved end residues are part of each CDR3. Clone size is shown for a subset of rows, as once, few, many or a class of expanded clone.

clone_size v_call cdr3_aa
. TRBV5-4 CASSLTSGYSYEQYF
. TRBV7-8 CASSPEGGHTDTQYF
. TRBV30 CAWSVSTEAFF
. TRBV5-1 CASSSRQGGTEAFF
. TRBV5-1 CASSPGTAPTNYGYTF
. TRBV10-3 CAISESKTNRPGELFF
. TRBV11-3 CASSSYFYSNQPQHF
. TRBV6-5 CASSSRRGTYEQYF
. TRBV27 CASSLSHSELQFF
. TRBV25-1 CASTTGFYEQYF
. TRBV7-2 CASSFAGTGVGQPQHF
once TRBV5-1 CASSPLAGVGTDTQYF
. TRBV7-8 CASSLGASLSTDTQYF
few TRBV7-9 CASSSRQAGEGESQFF
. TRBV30 CAWAPGETEAFF
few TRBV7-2 CASSLVTGGAFF
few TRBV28 CASSYWGGQGNQPQHF
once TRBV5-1 CASSFVTGTGENYGYTF
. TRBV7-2 CASSPATVPNQPQHF
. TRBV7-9 CASSLQERFTEAFF
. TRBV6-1 CASSESLSQGALGEKLFF
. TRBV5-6 CASSLGTDSYEQYF
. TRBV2 CASSDLGAVEAFF
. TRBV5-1 CASSLAGGGIYNEQFF
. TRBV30 CAWSGLGGGEQYF
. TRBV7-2 CASSPLVGGETQYF
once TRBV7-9 CASSSYTGGYDNEQFF
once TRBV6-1 CASEQGGNYGYTF
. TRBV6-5 CASSRTGTYEQYF
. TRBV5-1 CASSEGLPLSGNTIYF
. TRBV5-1 CASSLRSGGSTDTQYF
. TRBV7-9 CASSLRGGVEGNTEAFF
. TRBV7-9 CASSLGGFQGYYGYTF
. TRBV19 CASSTGQGVYEQYF
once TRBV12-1 CASSQTSGQETQYF
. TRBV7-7 CASSLTGGNTDTQYF
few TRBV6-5 CASRSSGGSYEQYF
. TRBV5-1 CASSTRTRTDTQYF
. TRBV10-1 CATGDREYEQYF
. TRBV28 CASSLSRADTGELFF
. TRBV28 CASSPPRPESPLHF
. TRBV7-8 CASSSQGGEGYTF
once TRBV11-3 CASSPAARLEQYF
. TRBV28 CASSSGQGRLDTQYF
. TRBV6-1 CASSDDNPGTYEQYF
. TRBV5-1 CASKPELAGWSSYNEQFF
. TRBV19 CASSPRQGRETQYF
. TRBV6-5 CASGQDRGYEQYF
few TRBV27 CASSFFGTAEAFF
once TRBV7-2 CASSLIGGLNYGYTF
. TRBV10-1 CASSLAGESGEQYF
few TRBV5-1 CASSFSLVVGGVGYTF